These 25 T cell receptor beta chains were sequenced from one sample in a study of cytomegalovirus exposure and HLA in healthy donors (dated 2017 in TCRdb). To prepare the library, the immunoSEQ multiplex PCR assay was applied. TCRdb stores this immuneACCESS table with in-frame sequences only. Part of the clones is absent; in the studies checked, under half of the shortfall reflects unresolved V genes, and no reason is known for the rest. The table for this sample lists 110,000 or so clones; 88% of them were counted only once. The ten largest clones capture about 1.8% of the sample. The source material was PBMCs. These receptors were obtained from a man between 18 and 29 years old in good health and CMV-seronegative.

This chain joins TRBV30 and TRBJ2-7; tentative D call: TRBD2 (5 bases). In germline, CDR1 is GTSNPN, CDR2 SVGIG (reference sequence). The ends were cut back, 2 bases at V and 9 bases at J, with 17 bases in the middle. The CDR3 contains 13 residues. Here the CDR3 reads CAWSSGVGVWQYF. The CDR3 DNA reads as TGTGCCTGGAGTTCCGGGGTCGGGGTGTGGCAGTACTTC.

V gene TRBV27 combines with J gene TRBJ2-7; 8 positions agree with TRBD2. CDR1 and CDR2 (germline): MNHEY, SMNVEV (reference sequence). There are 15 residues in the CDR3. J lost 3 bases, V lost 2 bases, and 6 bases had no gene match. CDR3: CASSLKVTSGYEQYF. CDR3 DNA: TGTGCCAGCAGTTTAAAAGTTACTAGCGGCTACGAGCAGTACTTC.

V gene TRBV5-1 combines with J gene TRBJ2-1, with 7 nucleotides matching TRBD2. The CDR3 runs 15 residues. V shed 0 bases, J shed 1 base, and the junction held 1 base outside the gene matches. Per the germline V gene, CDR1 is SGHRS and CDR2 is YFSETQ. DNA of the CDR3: TGCGCCAGCAGCTTGGTGGGAGGGTCCTACAATGAGCAGTTCTTC. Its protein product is CASSLVGGSYNEQFF.

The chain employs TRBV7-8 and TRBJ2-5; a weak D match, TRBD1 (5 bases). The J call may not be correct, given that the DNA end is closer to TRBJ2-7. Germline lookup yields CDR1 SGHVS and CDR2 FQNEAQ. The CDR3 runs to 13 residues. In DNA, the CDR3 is TGTGCCAGCAGGATAGGGGATCCCTACGAGCAGTACTTC. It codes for CASRIGDPYEQYF.

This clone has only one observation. Written as DNA, the CDR3 is TGTGCCAGCAGCTTGAACAGTGAAAGTGAAAAACTGTTTTTT. Encoded protein: CASSLNSESEKLFF. The chain couples TRBV5-8 to TRBJ1-4, with unresolved D. The CDR3 spans 14 residues. V lost 1 base, J lost 7 bases, and 11 bases lay in between. Germline CDR1 is SGHTS and CDR2 is YDEGEE.

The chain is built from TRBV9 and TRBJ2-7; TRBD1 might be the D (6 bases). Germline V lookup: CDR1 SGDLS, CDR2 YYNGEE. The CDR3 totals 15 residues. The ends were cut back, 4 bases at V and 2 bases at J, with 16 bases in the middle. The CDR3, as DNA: TGTGCCAGCAGCAGACGCCGGGACACTACCTACGAGCAGTACTTC. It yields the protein CASSRRRDTTYEQYF.

CDR3 loop: CASSGGGFSYEQYF. For the CDR3, the DNA is TGTGCCAGTTCCGGCGGGGGCTTCTCCTACGAGCAGTACTTC. The chain recombines TRBV28 with TRBJ2-7, with D perhaps matching TRBD2 (7 bases). Germline loops: CDR1 MDHEN, CDR2 SYDVKM. Trimming removed 9 bases at V and 0 bases at J, with 15 bases between. The CDR3 consists of 14 residues.

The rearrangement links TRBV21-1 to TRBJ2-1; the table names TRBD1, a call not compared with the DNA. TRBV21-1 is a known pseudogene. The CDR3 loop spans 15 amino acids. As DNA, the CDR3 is TGTGCCAGCAAACCGCGTGGACACCCCTACAATGAGCAGTTCTTC. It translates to CASKPRGHPYNEQFF.

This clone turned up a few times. DNA of the CDR3: TGCGCCAGCAGCCCCCAGATCAATCAGCCCCAGCATTTT. It codes for CASSPQINQPQHF. This chain connects TRBV4-1 to TRBJ1-5; D is unclear. The CDR3 sequence is 13 residues long. V gave up 4 bases and J gave up 3 bases, with 7 bases separating them. Germline lookup yields CDR1 MGHRA and CDR2 YSYEKL.

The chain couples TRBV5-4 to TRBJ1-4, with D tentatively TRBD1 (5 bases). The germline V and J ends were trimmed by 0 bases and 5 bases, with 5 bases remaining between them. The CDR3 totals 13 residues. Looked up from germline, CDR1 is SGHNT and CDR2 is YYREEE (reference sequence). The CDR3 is CASSLAGNEKLFF. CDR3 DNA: TGTGCCAGCAGCTTGGCAGGGAATGAAAAACTGTTTTTT. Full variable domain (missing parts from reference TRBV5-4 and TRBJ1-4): ETGVTQSPTHLIKTRGQQVTLRCSSQSGHNTVSWYQQALGQGPQFIFQYYREEENGRGNFPPRFSGLQFPNYSSELNVNALELDDSALYLCASSLAGNEKLFFGSGTQLSVL.

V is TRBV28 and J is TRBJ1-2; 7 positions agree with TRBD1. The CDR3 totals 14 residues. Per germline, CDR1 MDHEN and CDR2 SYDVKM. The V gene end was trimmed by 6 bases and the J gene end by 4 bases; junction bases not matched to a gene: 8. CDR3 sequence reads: CASRTPGQFYGYTF. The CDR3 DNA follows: TGTGCCAGCAGGACGCCGGGACAGTTCTATGGCTACACCTTC.

The CDR3 DNA reads as TGTGCCAGCCGCCGAACCAGGGGTTTAGAGACCCAGTACTTC. Protein: CASRRTRGLETQYF. The chain couples TRBV15 to TRBJ2-5; D is perhaps TRBD1 (6 bases). CDR3 length: 14 amino acids. Germline V gene data show CDR1 as LNHNV and CDR2 as YYDKDF (reference sequence). Trimming took off 10 bases at V and 4 bases at J, with 19 bases between the two ends.

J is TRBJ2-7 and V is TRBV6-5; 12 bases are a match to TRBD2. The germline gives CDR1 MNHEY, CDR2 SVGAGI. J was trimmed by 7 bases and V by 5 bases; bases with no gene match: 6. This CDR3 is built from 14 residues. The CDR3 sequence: CASSPTSGSGEQYF. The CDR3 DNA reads TGTGCCAGCAGTCCGACTAGCGGGAGTGGTGAGCAGTACTTC.

The CDR3 DNA is TGTGCCAGCAGTTTATATGCGGGAGGCTCCTACGAGCAGTACTTC. Its protein product is CASSLYAGGSYEQYF. V and J are TRBV28 and TRBJ2-7; 8 bases match TRBD2. This CDR3 has 15 residues. V lost 1 base and J lost 0; bases outside the gene matches: 2. The germline gives CDR1 MDHEN, CDR2 SYDVKM.

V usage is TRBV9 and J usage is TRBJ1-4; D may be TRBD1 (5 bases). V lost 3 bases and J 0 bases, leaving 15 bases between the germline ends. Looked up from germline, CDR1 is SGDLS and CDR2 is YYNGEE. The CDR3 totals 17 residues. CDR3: CASSGRRGSSTNEKLFF. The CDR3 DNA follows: TGTGCCAGCAGCGGACGACGGGGGAGTTCAACTAATGAAAAACTGTTTTTT.

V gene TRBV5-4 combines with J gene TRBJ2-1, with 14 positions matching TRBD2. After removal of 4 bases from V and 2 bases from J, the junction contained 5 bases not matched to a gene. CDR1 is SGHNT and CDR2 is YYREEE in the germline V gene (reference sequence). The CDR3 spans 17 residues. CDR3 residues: CASSEGLAGEPYNEQFF. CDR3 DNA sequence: TGTGCCAGCAGCGAGGGACTAGCGGGAGAACCCTACAATGAGCAGTTCTTC.

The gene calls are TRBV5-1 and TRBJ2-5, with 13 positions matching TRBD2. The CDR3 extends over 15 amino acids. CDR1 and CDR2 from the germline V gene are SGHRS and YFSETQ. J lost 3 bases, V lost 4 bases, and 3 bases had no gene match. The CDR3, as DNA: TGCGCCAGCAGCCAAGGACTAGCGGGAGAAGAGACCCAGTACTTC. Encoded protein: CASSQGLAGEETQYF.

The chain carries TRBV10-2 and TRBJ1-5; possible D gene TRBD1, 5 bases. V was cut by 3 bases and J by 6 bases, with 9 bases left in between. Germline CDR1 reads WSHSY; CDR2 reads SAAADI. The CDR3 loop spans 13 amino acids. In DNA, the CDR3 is TGCGCCAGCAGTGACTGGGGGGGTCAGCCCCAGCATTTT. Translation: CASSDWGGQPQHF.

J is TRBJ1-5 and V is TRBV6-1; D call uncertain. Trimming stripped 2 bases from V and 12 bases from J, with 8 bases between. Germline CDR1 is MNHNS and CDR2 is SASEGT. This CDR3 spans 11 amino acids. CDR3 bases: TGTGCCAGCAGTGAATCATTAGACCAGCATTTT. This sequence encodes CASSESLDQHF.

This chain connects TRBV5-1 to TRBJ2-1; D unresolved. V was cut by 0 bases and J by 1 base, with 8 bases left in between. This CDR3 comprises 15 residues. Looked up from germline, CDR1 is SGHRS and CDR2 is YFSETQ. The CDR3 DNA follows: TGCGCCAGCAGCTTGGCCCGTGAGTCCTACAATGAGCAGTTCTTC. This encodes CASSLARESYNEQFF.

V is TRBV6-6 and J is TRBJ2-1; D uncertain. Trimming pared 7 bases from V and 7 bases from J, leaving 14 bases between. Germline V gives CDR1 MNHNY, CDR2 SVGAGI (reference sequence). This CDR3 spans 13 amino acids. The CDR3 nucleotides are TGTGCCAGCACCCCGATGGGCTTGAATGAGCAGTTCTTC. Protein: CASTPMGLNEQFF.

CDR3 residues: CASAPTGTGGVNTIYF. CDR3 bases: TGTGCCAGCGCTCCGACCGGGACAGGGGGCGTAAACACCATATATTTT. This chain connects TRBV27 to TRBJ1-3, with TRBD1 matching over 12 bases. Germline V gene sequence: CDR1 MNHEY, CDR2 SMNVEV (reference sequence). V was pared by 8 bases and J by 6 bases, with 11 bases of the junction left unmatched. The CDR3 sequence is 16 residues long.

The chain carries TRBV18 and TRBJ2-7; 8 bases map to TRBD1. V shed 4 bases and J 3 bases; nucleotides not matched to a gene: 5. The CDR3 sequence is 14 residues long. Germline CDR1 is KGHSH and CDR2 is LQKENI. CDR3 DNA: TGTGCCAGCTCACAAGGACAGGGTGGCTACGAGCAGTACTTC. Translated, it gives CASSQGQGGYEQYF. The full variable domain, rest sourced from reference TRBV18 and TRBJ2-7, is NAGVMQNPRHLVRRRGQEARLRCSPMKGHSHVYWYRQLPEEGLKFMVYLQKENIIDESGMPKERFSAEFPKEGPSILRIQQVVRGDSAAYFCASSQGQGGYEQYFGPGTRLTVT.

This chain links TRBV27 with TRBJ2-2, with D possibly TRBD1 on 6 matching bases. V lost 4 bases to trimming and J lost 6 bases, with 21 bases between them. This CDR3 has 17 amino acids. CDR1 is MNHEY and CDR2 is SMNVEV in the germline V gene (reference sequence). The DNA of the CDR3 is TGTGCCAGCAGTTCCGCCCGGACAGCTGCTCGGGCCGGGGAGCTGTTTTTT. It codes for CASSSARTAARAGELFF.

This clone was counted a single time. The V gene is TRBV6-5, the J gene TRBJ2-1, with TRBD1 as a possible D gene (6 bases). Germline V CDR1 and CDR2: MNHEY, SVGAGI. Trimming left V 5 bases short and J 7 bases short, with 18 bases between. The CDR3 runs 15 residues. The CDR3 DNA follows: TGTGCCAGCAGTATACCGAGGGGGTTTGGGAATGAGCAGTTCTTC. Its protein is CASSIPRGFGNEQFF.